The 22 T cell receptor beta chains below were found in one sample sequenced in a study of blood T cells in healthy people across ages. A second PCR, run for roughly 6 to 11 cycles, used a sample-barcoded 5' primer plus a J-beta primer mix. One entry per CDR3 protein, called by TCRdb with MiXCR from the 5' RACE reads. The table includes some 800,000 distinct CDR3 sequences, about 25% detected once. The data also belong to a second study, concerning T cells of mothers and their children.

Sequences were obtained from blood. The receptor set was obtained from a boy younger than 18 in good health.

This clonotype was seen a few times. J is TRBJ2-5 and V is TRBV6-5; perhaps TRBD2 as D (5 bases). The J call may be wrong; the DNA end is better matched by TRBJ2-1. Germline V lookup: CDR1 MNHEY, CDR2 SVGAGI. The CDR3 has 15 residues. The CDR3 bases are TGTGCCAGCATTCCCCGGGGTCCGGGCCACGATGAGCAGTTCTTC. This translates into CASIPRGPGHDEQFF.

CDR3 loop: CASSSGGSGKPYEQYF. The DNA for the CDR3 is TGTGCCAGCAGCTCCGGGGGTAGCGGGAAGCCCTACGAGCAGTACTTC. This chain uses TRBV7-2 with TRBJ2-5; 8 nucleotides agree with TRBD2. The assigned J gene may be wrong: the sequence end matches TRBJ2-7 better. The CDR3 covers 16 residues. Germline V CDR1 and CDR2: SGHTA, FQGNSA.

This clonotype has a handful of counts. The V gene is TRBV18, the J gene TRBJ1-1; D is ambiguous. Trimming removed 3 bases from V and 5 bases from J, with 10 bases in between. The CDR3 extends over 13 amino acids. CDR1 is KGHSH and CDR2 is LQKENI in the germline V gene. The CDR3 here is CASSPREETEAFF. For the CDR3, the DNA is TGTGCCAGCTCACCGAGGGAAGAAACTGAAGCTTTCTTT. Full variable domain (rest looked up from reference TRBV18 and TRBJ1-1): NAGVMQNPRHLVRRRGQEARLRCSPMKGHSHVYWYRQLPEEGLKFMVYLQKENIIDESGMPKERFSAEFPKEGPSILRIQQVVRGDSAAYFCASSPREETEAFFGQGTRLTVV.

The genes are TRBV9 and TRBJ2-5, with D possibly matching TRBD1 (7 bases). The J call may not be correct, given that the DNA end is closer to TRBJ2-1. The V gene's germline CDR1 is SGDLS and CDR2 YYNGEE. The CDR3 is made up of 16 amino acids. CDR3 bases: TGTGCCAGCAGCGTAGCAGGGGGGTTTCGGGCGGGTGAGCAGTTCTTC. Its translation is CASSVAGGFRAGEQFF.

The rearrangement uses TRBV3-1 and TRBJ1-1, with D perhaps TRBD1 (6 bases). This CDR3 region has 12 residues. CDR1 is LGHDT and CDR2 is YNNKEL in the germline V gene (reference sequence). V was pared by 1 base and J by 8 bases, with 8 bases between. In nucleotides, the CDR3 is TGTGCCAGCAGCCAAGGGAGGGGGGAAGCTTTCTTT. Protein product: CASSQGRGEAFF.

The chain joins TRBV29-1 to TRBJ2-1; perhaps D is TRBD1 or TRBD2 (6 bases each). Germline CDR1 SQVTM, CDR2 ANQGSEA. Between the trimmed V and J ends, which lost 2 bases and 6 bases, there was a span of 17 bases. CDR3 size: 15 residues. The DNA for the CDR3 is TGCAGCGTTGAATCGCGACTAGGGGGGACCAATGAGCAGTTCTTC. It translates to CSVESRLGGTNEQFF.

This clonotype has a handful of counts. The V and J genes are TRBV30 and TRBJ1-2; D ambiguous. The CDR3 spans 13 residues. Looked up from germline, CDR1 is GTSNPN and CDR2 is SVGIG (reference sequence). Trimming stripped 0 bases from V and 8 bases from J, with 13 bases between. The DNA for the CDR3 is TGTGCCTGGAGTGTACAGCGGGTGGGGGGCTACACCTTC. This sequence encodes CAWSVQRVGGYTF.

This clonotype was observed a few times. The genes are TRBV6-5 and TRBJ1-2; 11 bases map to TRBD1. The CDR3 runs to 15 residues. The V gene end was trimmed by 6 bases and the J gene end by 5 bases; junction bases not matched to a gene: 8. The germline gives CDR1 MNHEY, CDR2 SVGAGI. The CDR3 spells CASRIWTGGHYGYTF. For the CDR3, the DNA is TGTGCCAGCAGAATATGGACAGGGGGCCATTATGGCTACACCTTC.

The chain couples TRBV28 to TRBJ1-2; 7 bases line up with TRBD1. V lost 6 bases, J lost 6 bases, and 13 bases stayed unmatched. The CDR3 runs to 15 residues. The germline gives CDR1 MDHEN, CDR2 SYDVKM. The CDR3 region is CASRERQGQRHGYTF. The CDR3 DNA follows: TGTGCCAGCAGGGAAAGACAGGGCCAGCGCCATGGCTACACCTTC.

This chain links TRBV6-5 with TRBJ1-2; D remains ambiguous. V lost 2 bases and J 0 bases, leaving 7 bases between the germline ends. Germline V gene data show CDR1 as MNHEY and CDR2 as SVGAGI. The CDR3 has 14 amino acids. The CDR3 bases are TGTGCCAGCAGTTACGGCAATACTAACTATGGCTACACCTTC. As protein: CASSYGNTNYGYTF.

This clonotype was counted a few times. The chain has TRBV4-1 and TRBJ2-5; D possibly corresponds to TRBD2 (5 bases). Matching the DNA end better, TRBJ2-7 makes the J call doubtful. Germline V lookup: CDR1 MGHRA, CDR2 YSYEKL. The CDR3 covers 15 residues. The CDR3 region has the DNA TGCGCCAGCAGCCAAGCGCCGAAGGGAGCCTACGAGCAGTACTTC. This encodes CASSQAPKGAYEQYF.

This clonotype was seen only a few times. This rearrangement joins TRBV3-1 to TRBJ1-6, with 7 nucleotides matching TRBD1. This CDR3 region has 16 residues. Trimming removed 2 bases from V and 6 bases from J; junction bases left unmatched: 7. From germline, CDR1 is LGHDT and CDR2 YNNKEL (reference sequence). The CDR3 reads CASSQTGDRLNSPLHF. CDR3 coding DNA: TGTGCCAGCAGCCAAACAGGGGACCGTCTTAATTCACCCCTCCACTTT.

This clonotype was observed a handful of times. A read error may account for a junction end that differs from germline. This chain uses TRBV29-1 with TRBJ2-1; D perhaps matches TRBD1 (5 bases). There are 13 residues in the CDR3. The germline V gene encodes CDR1 SQVTM and CDR2 ANQGSEA. The DNA of the CDR3 is TGCAGCGTCGAAGGGGAACCCTACAATGAGCAGTTCTTC. The encoded protein is CSVEGEPYNEQFF.

The chain uses TRBV20-1 and TRBJ2-1; 7 bases line up with TRBD2. With 1 base clipped from V and 15 bases from J, the junction kept 0 bases outside the gene matches. Germline CDR1 is DFQATT and CDR2 is SNEGSKA (reference sequence). CDR3 length equals 9 residues. The CDR3 here is CSARAGGFF. The DNA of the CDR3 is TGCAGTGCTAGAGCGGGGGGGTTCTTC.

Notes on this clonotype: A read error may account for a junction end that differs from germline. The chain has TRBV5-1 and TRBJ2-5; TRBD1 matches 9 bases. CDR3 length: 18 residues. The V gene's germline CDR1 is SGHRS and CDR2 YFSETQ. The CDR3 DNA is TGCGCCGGCAGCTCCGACGGGGGGACAGGGCTCGGAGGAGAGACCCAGTACTTC. It codes for CAGSSDGGTGLGGETQYF.

The chain couples TRBV4-2 to TRBJ1-2; a weak D match, TRBD1 (5 bases). Germline values: CDR1 LGHNA, CDR2 YNFKEQ. The CDR3 covers 14 residues. V was pared by 5 bases and J by 9 bases, with 19 bases between. The CDR3 sequence: CASSGGPARFSYTF. The CDR3 DNA follows: TGTGCCAGCAGCGGGGGACCCGCTCGGTTTAGCTACACCTTC.

The rearrangement joins TRBV10-3 to TRBJ2-5; the D is unclear. Per germline, CDR1 ENHRY and CDR2 SYGVKD. The CDR3 loop spans 14 amino acids. Trimming took off 7 bases at V and 0 bases at J, with 12 bases between the two ends. CDR3 loop: CAITQTVHQETQYF. The CDR3 DNA follows: TGTGCCATCACCCAGACTGTCCACCAAGAGACCCAGTACTTC.

This clonotype has just a few counts. The junction does not match germline at one end; this may be a read error. The genes are TRBV7-2 and TRBJ2-7, with 9 bases fitting TRBD1. The CDR3 covers 11 residues. Germline V gives CDR1 SGHTA, CDR2 FQGNSA. The chain's CDR3 is CASSGQGLAFF. The CDR3 DNA reads as TGTGCCAGCAGCGGACAGGGGCTGGCGTTCTTC.

The chain carries TRBV7-9 and TRBJ2-1, with 7 nucleotides matching TRBD2. V lost 4 bases, J lost 10 bases, and 7 bases stayed unmatched. The CDR3 consists of 13 residues. Germline CDR1 SEHNR, CDR2 FQNEAQ (reference sequence). The CDR3 loop reads CASSSELAIEQFF. CDR3 bases: TGTGCCAGCAGCTCGGAACTAGCGATAGAGCAGTTCTTC.

The gene calls are TRBV9 and TRBJ2-7, with TRBD2 matching over 8 bases. This CDR3 has 16 residues. CDR1 SGDLS and CDR2 YYNGEE come from the germline V gene. V lost 3 bases to trimming and J lost 2 bases; unmatched junction nucleotides: 10. The CDR3 nucleotides read TGTGCCAGCAGCGCCACCGGGAGCGGGGGCCCCTACGAGCAGTACTTC. As protein: CASSATGSGGPYEQYF.

There are a few counts of this clonotype. In DNA, the CDR3 is TGCGCCAGCAGCCAAGAACGGGCCCCGACAGTTCCCTACGAGCAGTACTTC. Its protein is CASSQERAPTVPYEQYF. The V call is TRBV4-3, the J call TRBJ2-7; possible D gene TRBD1, 5 bases. CDR1 is LGHNA and CDR2 is YSLEER in the germline V gene. This CDR3 is built from 17 residues. Trimming took 0 bases from V and 2 from J, leaving 17 bases between them.

This chain links TRBV3-1 with TRBJ1-1, with TRBD1 matching over 7 bases. The germline CDR1 and CDR2 sequences are LGHDT and YNNKEL (reference sequence). V lost 4 bases to trimming and J lost 2 bases; unmatched junction nucleotides: 4. The CDR3 is 14 amino acids. DNA for the CDR3: TGTGCCAGCAGCCGCGGACAGGCTAACACTGAAGCTTTCTTT. Translating gives CASSRGQANTEAFF.